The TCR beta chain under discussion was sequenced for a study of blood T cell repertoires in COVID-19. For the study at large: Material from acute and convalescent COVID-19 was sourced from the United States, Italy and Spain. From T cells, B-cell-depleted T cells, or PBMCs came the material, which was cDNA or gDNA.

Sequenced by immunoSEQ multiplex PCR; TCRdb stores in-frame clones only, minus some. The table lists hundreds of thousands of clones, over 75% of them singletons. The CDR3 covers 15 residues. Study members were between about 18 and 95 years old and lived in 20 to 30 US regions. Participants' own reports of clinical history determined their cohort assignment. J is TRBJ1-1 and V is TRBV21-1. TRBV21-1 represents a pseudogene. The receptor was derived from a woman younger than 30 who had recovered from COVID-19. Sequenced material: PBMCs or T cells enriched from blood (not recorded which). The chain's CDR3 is CASSKAGGADTEAFF. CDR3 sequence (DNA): TGTGCCAGCAGCAAAGCAGGGGGGGCTGACACTGAAGCTTTCTTT.